This is a list of T cell receptor beta chains from one sample in a study of shared clonotypes between healthy human individuals. Libraries were prepared by immunoSEQ multiplex PCR; TCRdb keeps only in-frame clonotypes and omits some of them. Among nearly 1,000,000 clones listed, 70% to 85% were seen once. Sequencing was carried out using memory CD4+ T cells sorted from blood. The receptor set was obtained from a man aged 18-30 years in good health. Both conserved end residues are part of each CDR3. A D gene is named only where the DNA matches it firmly. The size entry is marked missing in some rows and otherwise reads once, few, many or a size class.

J: TRBJ1-5
V: TRBV4-1
size: NA
D: NA
DNA: TGCGCCAGCAGCCGACAGGCAAATCAGCCCCAGCATTTT
CDR3: CASSRQANQPQHF

J: TRBJ2-7
V: TRBV28
size: once
D: NA
DNA: TGTGCCAGCAGTTTAGATACAGGGAAAAATACCTACGAGCAGTACTTC
CDR3: CASSLDTGKNTYEQYF

J: TRBJ2-1
V: TRBV9
size: NA
D: NA
DNA: TGTGCCAGCAGCGTAGATAATGCGGGGGCGCCCGGGGAGCAGTTCTTC
CDR3: CASSVDNAGAPGEQFF

J: TRBJ2-7
V: TRBV19
size: NA
D: NA
DNA: TGTGCCACCAGCCGTACAGGGACGGGGGAGCAGTACTTC
CDR3: CATSRTGTGEQYF

J: TRBJ1-4
V: TRBV6-6
size: many
D: NA
DNA: TGTGCCAGCAGTGACCGGGACCAGGGAAATGAAAAACTGTTTTTT
CDR3: CASSDRDQGNEKLFF

J: TRBJ1-4
V: TRBV6-1
size: few
D: NA
DNA: TGTGCCAGCAGTGGCCCGCCTGGCGAAAAACTGTTTTTT
CDR3: CASSGPPGEKLFF

J: TRBJ1-1
V: TRBV19
size: few
D: TRBD1
DNA: TGTGCCAGTAGTATCCGGAGCGGACAGGGCACTGAAGCTTTCTTT
CDR3: CASSIRSGQGTEAFF

J: TRBJ2-2
V: TRBV5-1
size: NA
D: NA
DNA: TGCGCCAGCAGCCCGGGACTGCCCGCACCCGGGGAGCTGTTTTTT
CDR3: CASSPGLPAPGELFF

J: TRBJ1-2
V: TRBV5-1
size: NA
D: NA
DNA: TGCGCCAGCAGCCTCGGGAAGAACTATGGCTACACCTTC
CDR3: CASSLGKNYGYTF

J: TRBJ1-4
V: TRBV13
size: NA
D: TRBD1
DNA: TGTGCCAGCAGCAAGGGGGGACAGGGGTCTTACCATGGAGAAAAACTGTTTTTT
CDR3: CASSKGGQGSYHGEKLFF

J: TRBJ1-4
V: TRBV4-1
size: few
D: NA
DNA: TGCGCCAGCAGCCAAGAGGTAGGGAAACTGTTTTTT
CDR3: CASSQEVGKLFF

J: TRBJ1-4
V: TRBV30
size: NA
D: NA
DNA: TGTGCCTGGAGAGGTCGGTGGGGTGAAAAACTGTTTTTT
CDR3: CAWRGRWGEKLFF

J: TRBJ1-1
V: TRBV5-1
size: few
D: NA
DNA: TGCGCCAGCAGCTTGGCCGTCACGAACACTGAAGCTTTCTTT
CDR3: CASSLAVTNTEAFF

J: TRBJ2-7
V: TRBV6-5
size: NA
D: TRBD1
DNA: TGTGCCAGCAGTTACGGACTGGGGACAGGAACCTACGAGCAGTACTTC
CDR3: CASSYGLGTGTYEQYF

J: TRBJ1-1
V: TRBV28
size: NA
D: NA
DNA: TGTGCCAGCAGTACCAAGGGGCTAGGGAACACTGAAGCTTTCTTT
CDR3: CASSTKGLGNTEAFF

J: TRBJ1-5
V: TRBV30
size: NA
D: TRBD1
DNA: TGTGCCTGGAGTTCCACAGGGGGCGGTTTGCCCCAGCATTTT
CDR3: CAWSSTGGGLPQHF

J: TRBJ1-3
V: TRBV27
size: NA
D: TRBD1
DNA: TGTGCCAGCAGGTCCGTGACAGGGCTAGGAAACACCATATATTTT
CDR3: CASRSVTGLGNTIYF

J: TRBJ2-6
V: TRBV6-1
size: NA
D: NA
DNA: TGTGCCAGCATGCGGTACTCTGGGGCCAACGTCCTGACTTTC
CDR3: CASMRYSGANVLTF